Shown below are 22 T cell receptor beta chains from a single sample sequenced in a study of T cell changes during pregnancy in multiple sclerosis. Clones were sequenced by immunoSEQ multiplex PCR, and TCRdb holds only the in-frame ones, with some missing. This sample has tens of thousands of clones, with more than 85% found just once. Specimen: CD4+ T cells from peripheral blood mononuclear cells, collected in the second trimester of pregnancy. Receptors originate from a female donor with multiple sclerosis, enrolled in a pregnancy study.

This chain links TRBV19 with TRBJ2-6; TRBD1 might be the D (6 bases). CDR3 length: 17 amino acids. CDR1 LNHDA and CDR2 SQIVND come from the germline V gene (reference sequence). The germline V and J ends were trimmed by 2 bases and 4 bases, with 15 bases remaining between them. CDR3 nucleotide sequence: TGTGCCAGTAGTATATTTCAGGGGACCTCCGGGGCCAACGTCCTGACTTTC. It specifies CASSIFQGTSGANVLTF.

The gene calls are TRBV30 and TRBJ1-3, with D unclear. V shed 3 bases and J shed 4 bases, with 10 bases lying between them. Germline V lookup: CDR1 GTSNPN, CDR2 SVGIG (reference sequence). The CDR3 covers 13 residues. CDR3 sequence reads: CAWRSGPGNTIYF. In nucleotides, the CDR3 is TGTGCCTGGAGAAGCGGGCCCGGAAACACCATATATTTT. Drawing the rest from reference TRBV30 and TRBJ1-3, the complete variable domain is SQTIHQWPATLVQPVGSPLSLECTVEGTSNPNLYWYRQAAGRGLQLLFYSVGIGQISSEVPQNLSASRPQDRQFILSSKKLLLSDSGFYLCAWRSGPGNTIYFGEGSWLTVV.

V gene TRBV4-1 combines with J gene TRBJ2-5; TRBD2 agrees at 8 bases. The CDR3 totals 16 residues. Germline V gene lookup returns CDR1 MGHRA and CDR2 YSYEKL. V was clipped by 4 bases and J by 2 bases; unmatched bases: 9. As DNA, the CDR3 is TGCGCCAGCAGCCCAGGCCAAACTAGCGGACAAGAGACCCAGTACTTC. This gives the protein CASSPGQTSGQETQYF.

The chain carries TRBV6-6 and TRBJ1-5, with 8 positions matching TRBD1. The CDR3 contains 15 residues. Germline CDR1 and CDR2: MNHNY and SVGAGI (reference sequence). V shed 0 bases, J shed 6 bases, and the junction held 4 bases outside the gene matches. DNA of the CDR3: TGTGCCAGCAGTTACTCAAGGACAGGGAGTCAGCCCCAGCATTTT. Amino acids: CASSYSRTGSQPQHF.

The chain links TRBV7-6 to TRBJ2-3; D is possibly TRBD1 (6 bases). Looked up from germline, CDR1 is SGHVS and CDR2 is FNYEAQ. The V end was cut by 3 bases, the J end by 4 bases, with 8 bases between. This CDR3 spans 13 amino acids. CDR3 coding DNA: TGTGCCAGCAGCTTCAGGGGCTCAGATACGCAGTATTTT. Protein sequence: CASSFRGSDTQYF.

The chain employs TRBV4-2 and TRBJ2-3, with D tentatively TRBD2 (5 bases). The CDR3 runs 17 residues. The V and J ends lost 1 base and 2 bases respectively, with 16 bases between them. Germline assignment: CDR1 LGHNA and CDR2 YNFKEQ. CDR3 DNA sequence: TGTGCCAGCAGCCAAGCTCCCCGGGGATCGTTCACAGATACGCAGTATTTT. Protein sequence: CASSQAPRGSFTDTQYF.

The rearrangement uses TRBV7-3 and TRBJ2-7; the D is unclear. CDR1 is SGHTA, CDR2 FQGTGA, per germline. The V gene lost 5 bases and the J gene lost 6 bases, with 11 bases spanning the gap. The CDR3 is made up of 12 amino acids. CDR3: CASSGASGEQYF. The CDR3 region has the DNA TGTGCCAGCAGCGGAGCTTCGGGCGAGCAGTACTTC.

The rearrangement joins TRBV19 to TRBJ1-6, with D maybe TRBD1 (6 bases). V was trimmed by 3 bases and J by 5 bases, leaving 8 bases between them. The germline CDR1 and CDR2 sequences are LNHDA and SQIVND (reference sequence). The CDR3 runs to 14 residues. The CDR3: CASSIQGNNSPLHF. CDR3 coding DNA: TGTGCCAGTAGTATCCAGGGGAATAATTCACCCCTCCACTTT.

The chain couples TRBV11-1 to TRBJ2-7; D might be TRBD1 (5 bases). The CDR3 length is 14 residues. V was cut by 1 base and J by 3 bases, with 10 bases left in between. Germline CDR1 reads SGHAT; CDR2 reads FQDESV (reference sequence). The CDR3 loop is CASSLVQGFYEQYF. The CDR3 coding sequence is TGTGCCAGCAGCTTAGTTCAGGGATTCTACGAGCAGTACTTC.

This chain connects TRBV27 to TRBJ2-6; 7 bases agree with TRBD1. V lost 4 bases to trimming and J lost 5 bases; unmatched junction nucleotides: 8. CDR1 MNHEY and CDR2 SMNVEV come from the germline V gene (reference sequence). The CDR3 loop spans 16 amino acids. This CDR3 reads CASSYGRQGRANVLTF. DNA of the CDR3: TGTGCCAGCAGTTACGGAAGACAGGGTCGGGCCAACGTCCTGACTTTC.

This clone was recorded a few times. The V and J genes are TRBV5-1 and TRBJ1-1; possible D gene TRBD1, 5 bases. This CDR3 contains 13 residues. Trimming took 0 bases from V and 4 from J, leaving 7 bases between them. CDR1 and CDR2 (germline): SGHRS, YFSETQ. This CDR3 reads CASSLAGLTEAFF. Written as DNA, the CDR3 is TGCGCCAGCAGCTTGGCAGGGCTCACTGAAGCTTTCTTT.

This rearrangement joins TRBV18 to TRBJ2-3, with 7 bases lining up with TRBD2. There are 15 residues in the CDR3. The J segment lost 4 bases and the V segment lost 3 bases, leaving 7 bases of the junction unmatched. Germline-derived CDR1 and CDR2 are KGHSH and LQKENI. CDR3 sequence (DNA): TGTGCCAGCTCACCTTTGGGAGGGATCCCAGATACGCAGTATTTT. Translation: CASSPLGGIPDTQYF.

The V and J genes are TRBV5-1 and TRBJ2-5; D is possibly TRBD2 (5 bases). Germline V gives CDR1 SGHRS, CDR2 YFSETQ. Trimming took off 1 base at V and 5 bases at J, with 9 bases between the two ends. This CDR3 spans 13 amino acids. In DNA, the CDR3 is TGCGCCAGCAGCTTGACTGGGGAGGAGACCCAGTACTTC. Protein: CASSLTGEETQYF.

The chain is built from TRBV5-4 and TRBJ2-5; D may be TRBD2 (6 bases). CDR3 length: 13 residues. CDR1 and CDR2 (germline): SGHNT, YYREEE (reference sequence). The ends were cut back, 0 bases at V and 3 bases at J, with 6 bases in the middle. The CDR3 loop is CASSLGGEETQYF. Written as DNA, the CDR3 is TGTGCCAGCAGCTTGGGGGGGGAAGAGACCCAGTACTTC. The full variable domain, its missing parts supplied by reference TRBV5-4 and TRBJ2-5, is ETGVTQSPTHLIKTRGQQVTLRCSSQSGHNTVSWYQQALGQGPQFIFQYYREEENGRGNFPPRFSGLQFPNYSSELNVNALELDDSALYLCASSLGGEETQYFGPGTRLLVL.

The CDR3 protein is CASSGRGRGWNSNQPQHF. In DNA form, the CDR3 reads TGTGCCAGCAGTGGCAGGGGGCGGGGGTGGAATAGCAATCAGCCCCAGCATTTT. This chain links TRBV6-1 with TRBJ1-5; 8 nucleotides match TRBD1. Germline lookup yields CDR1 MNHNS and CDR2 SASEGT. The CDR3 has 18 residues. J was trimmed by 0 bases and V by 4 bases; bases with no gene match: 11.

The chain carries TRBV10-1 and TRBJ2-1; TRBD2 aligns across 8 bases. J was trimmed by 8 bases and V by 8 bases; bases with no gene match: 11. Germline-derived CDR1 and CDR2 are WNHNN and SYGVQD (reference sequence). The CDR3 length is 14 residues. CDR3 protein: CASREGGMSDEQFF. The CDR3, as DNA: TGCGCCAGCCGGGAGGGGGGAATGAGCGATGAGCAGTTCTTC.

The CDR3 DNA is TGTGCCAGCAGCCATTACAGGGGGACGAACACTGAAGCTTTCTTT. As protein: CASSHYRGTNTEAFF. The V and J genes are TRBV11-2 and TRBJ1-1; 8 nucleotides line up with TRBD1. Unmatched junction bases numbered 6, after V lost 5 bases and J lost 1 base. The CDR3 contains 15 residues. Germline CDR1 reads SGHAT; CDR2 reads FQNNGV.

This chain joins TRBV21-1 and TRBJ2-2; no DNA check was done on the table's D call, TRBD1. TRBV21-1 is a documented pseudogene. CDR3 length equals 23 residues. The CDR3 DNA reads as TGTGCCAGCAGCAAAAAGGGGGTGGGGACAGGGATGGGAGCCTCCACCGTAGCCGGGGAGCTGTTTTTT. Translation gives CASSKKGVGTGMGASTVAGELFF.

The gene calls are TRBV7-2 and TRBJ2-4; TRBD1 agrees at 8 bases. Germline V gives CDR1 SGHTA, CDR2 FQGNSA. Germline trimming cut 5 bases from V and 1 base from J; bases unmatched to any gene: 4. There are 15 residues in the CDR3. The CDR3 protein is CASSPQGAAKNIQYF. DNA for the CDR3: TGTGCCAGCAGCCCTCAGGGGGCTGCCAAAAACATTCAGTACTTC.

This clone was seen only once. V gene TRBV7-9 combines with J gene TRBJ1-1; perhaps TRBD1 as D (5 bases). Germline CDR1 is SEHNR and CDR2 is FQNEAQ (reference sequence). The CDR3 runs to 15 residues. V gave up 1 base and J gave up 2 bases, with 11 bases separating them. For the CDR3, the DNA is TGTGCCAGCAGCTTAGGCAGGCAGGGAAACACTGAAGCTTTCTTT. The encoded protein is CASSLGRQGNTEAFF.

This chain connects TRBV7-9 to TRBJ2-1; 12 nucleotides line up with TRBD2. CDR1 and CDR2 (germline): SEHNR, FQNEAQ (reference sequence). V lost 5 bases, J lost 5 bases, and 10 bases stayed unmatched. This CDR3 region has 17 residues. The CDR3 DNA sequence: TGTGCCAGCAGCACCACCCTAGCGGGAGGGAAAAACAATGAGCAGTTCTTC. It encodes CASSTTLAGGKNNEQFF. The full variable domain, with the rest looked up from reference TRBV7-9 and TRBJ2-1, is DTGVSQNPRHKITKRGQNVTFRCDPISEHNRLYWYRQTLGQGPEFLTYFQNEAQLEKSRLLSDRFSAERPKGSFSTLEIQRTEQGDSAMYLCASSTTLAGGKNNEQFFGPGTRLTVL.

The chain recombines TRBV5-5 with TRBJ1-2; 9 bases align to TRBD1. Trimming took 2 bases from V and 4 from J; bases not matched to a gene: 9. This CDR3 is built from 16 residues. Germline-derived CDR1 and CDR2 are SGHKS and YYEKEE (reference sequence). The CDR3 here is CASSFGGDRVGYGYTF. The DNA for the CDR3 is TGTGCCAGCAGCTTCGGCGGGGACAGGGTTGGCTATGGCTACACCTTC.